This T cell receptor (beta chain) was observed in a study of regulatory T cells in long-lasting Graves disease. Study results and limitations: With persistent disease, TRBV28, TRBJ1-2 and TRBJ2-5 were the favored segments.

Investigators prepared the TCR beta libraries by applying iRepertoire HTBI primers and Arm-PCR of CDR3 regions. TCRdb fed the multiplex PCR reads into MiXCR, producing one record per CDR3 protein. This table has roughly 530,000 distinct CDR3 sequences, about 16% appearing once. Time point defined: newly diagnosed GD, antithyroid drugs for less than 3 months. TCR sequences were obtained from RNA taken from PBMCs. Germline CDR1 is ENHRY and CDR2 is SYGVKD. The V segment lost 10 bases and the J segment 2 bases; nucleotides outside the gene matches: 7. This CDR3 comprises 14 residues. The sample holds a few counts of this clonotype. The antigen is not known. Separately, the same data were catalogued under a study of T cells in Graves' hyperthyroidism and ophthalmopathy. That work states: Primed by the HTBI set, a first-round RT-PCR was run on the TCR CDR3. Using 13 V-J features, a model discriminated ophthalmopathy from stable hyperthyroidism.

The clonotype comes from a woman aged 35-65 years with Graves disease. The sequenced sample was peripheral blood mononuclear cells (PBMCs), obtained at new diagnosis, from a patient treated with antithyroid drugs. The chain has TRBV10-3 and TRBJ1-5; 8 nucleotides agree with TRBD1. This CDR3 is CATAGGPGNQPQHF. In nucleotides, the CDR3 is TGTGCCACTGCAGGGGGCCCCGGCAATCAGCCCCAGCATTTT.